This entry features one T cell receptor beta chain sequence. What it binds is unknown. These data originate in a study of T cells and Merkel cell carcinoma outcomes. Study-wide points: Reportedly, T-cell repertoire with density predicts Merkel cell carcinoma outcomes.

Between the trimmed V and J ends, which lost 7 bases and 0 bases, there was a span of 5 bases. In germline, CDR1 is DFQATT, CDR2 SNEGSKA (reference sequence). The CDR3 spans 11 residues. Assay: immunoSEQ multiplex PCR; the TCRdb copy retains only in-frame clones and omits some. Of 500 to 800 clones listed, less than 90% were seen once; the top ten hold roughly 8.8%. Material: tumor tissue from Merkel cell carcinoma. The sequence was collected from a human donor with Merkel cell carcinoma. V gene TRBV20-1 combines with J gene TRBJ2-3; D remains unclear. CDR3 sequence reads: CSGRSTDTQYF. As DNA, the CDR3 is TGCAGTGGACGCAGCACAGATACGCAGTATTTT.